Reported below is one T cell receptor (beta chain). The data were taken from a study of blood T cell repertoires in COVID-19. Study at large: The United States, Italy and Spain were the sources of the acute and convalescent COVID-19 samples. Nucleic acid was either cDNA or gDNA, and it came from T cells, B-cell-depleted T cells, or PBMCs.

With V trimmed by 1 base and J by 7 bases, 6 bases remained unmatched. CDR3 length: 14 amino acids. From germline, CDR1 is SQVTM and CDR2 ANQGSEA. In the original workflow: Estimates of nucleated cell counts were drawn from the amplification of reference gene primers. Clones were sequenced by immunoSEQ multiplex PCR, and TCRdb holds only the in-frame ones, with some missing. That table gives V, J and clone size, and the DNA gave D and trimming. The sample holds 150,000 to 200,000 clones; around 85% are singletons and the top ten take around 8.3%. Source material: peripheral blood. The sequence derives from a man aged 55 to 69 with acute or convalescent COVID-19. This chain uses TRBV29-1 with TRBJ1-2; 10 bases are shared with TRBD1. CDR3 coding DNA: TGCAGCGTTGAAGGTCGACAGGGGGCACTTGGCTACACCTTC. This translates into CSVEGRQGALGYTF.